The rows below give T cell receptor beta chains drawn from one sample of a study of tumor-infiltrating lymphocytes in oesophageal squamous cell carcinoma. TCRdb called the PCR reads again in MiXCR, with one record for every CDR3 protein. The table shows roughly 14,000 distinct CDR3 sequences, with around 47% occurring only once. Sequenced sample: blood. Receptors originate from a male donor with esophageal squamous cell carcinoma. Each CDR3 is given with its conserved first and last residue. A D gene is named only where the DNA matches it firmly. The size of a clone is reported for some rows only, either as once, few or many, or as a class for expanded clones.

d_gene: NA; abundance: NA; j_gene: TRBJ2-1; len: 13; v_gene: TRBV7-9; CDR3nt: TGTGCCAGCAGCTTACCGACCTACAATGAGCAGTTCTTC; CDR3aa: CASSLPTYNEQFF
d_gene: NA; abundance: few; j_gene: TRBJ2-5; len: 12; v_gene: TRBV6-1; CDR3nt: TGTGCCAGCGGGTGGGATCAAGAGACCCAGTACTTC; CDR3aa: CASGWDQETQYF
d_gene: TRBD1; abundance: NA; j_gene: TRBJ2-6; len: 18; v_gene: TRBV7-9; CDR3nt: TGTGCCAGCAGCTCCCAGGGGGCCCCCACCTCTGGGGCCAACGTCCTGACTTTC; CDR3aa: CASSSQGAPTSGANVLTF
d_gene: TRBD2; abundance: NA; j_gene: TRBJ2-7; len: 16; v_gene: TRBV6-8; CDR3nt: TGTGCCAGCAGTTGGACTAGCGGGAGGCCTTACAATGAGCAGTACTTC; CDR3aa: CASSWTSGRPYNEQYF
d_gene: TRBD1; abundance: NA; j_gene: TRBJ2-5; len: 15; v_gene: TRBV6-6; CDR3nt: TGTGCCAGCAGTTACCTCGGACAGGGACGGGAGACCCAGTACTTC; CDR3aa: CASSYLGQGRETQYF
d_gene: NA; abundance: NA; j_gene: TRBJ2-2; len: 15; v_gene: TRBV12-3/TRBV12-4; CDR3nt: TGTGCCAGCAGTTTCTTTCAGGGGAGCACCGGGGAGCTGTTTTTT; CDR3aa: CASSFFQGSTGELFF
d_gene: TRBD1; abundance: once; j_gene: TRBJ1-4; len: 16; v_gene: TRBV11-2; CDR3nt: TGTGCCAGCAGCGTACGCGACAGGGCGGGTATTGAAAAACTGTTTTTT; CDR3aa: CASSVRDRAGIEKLFF
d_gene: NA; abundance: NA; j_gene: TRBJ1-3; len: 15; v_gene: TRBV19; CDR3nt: TGTGCCAGTAGTCGTGACAGTTATCCCGGAAACACCATATATTTT; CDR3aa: CASSRDSYPGNTIYF
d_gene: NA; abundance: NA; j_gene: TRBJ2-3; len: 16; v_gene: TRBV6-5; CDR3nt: TGTGCCAGCAGTGAAGCAGGGGTGCGGTCCACAGATACGCAGTATTTT; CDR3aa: CASSEAGVRSTDTQYF
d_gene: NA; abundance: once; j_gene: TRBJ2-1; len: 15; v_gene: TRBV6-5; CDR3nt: TGTGCCAGCAGTAGCCAACAGGGAATCTACAATGAGCAGTTCTTC; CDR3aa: CASSSQQGIYNEQFF
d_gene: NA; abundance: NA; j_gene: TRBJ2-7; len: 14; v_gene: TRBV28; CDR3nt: TGTGCCAGCAGTTTATCTGGACGGATTAGCGAGCAGTACTTC; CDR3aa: CASSLSGRISEQYF
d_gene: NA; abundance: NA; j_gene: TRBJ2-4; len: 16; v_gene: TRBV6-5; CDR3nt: TGTGCCAGCAGTTACTCGACTGGCGCGGCCGGGATTGTGCAGTACTTC; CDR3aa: CASSYSTGAAGIVQYF
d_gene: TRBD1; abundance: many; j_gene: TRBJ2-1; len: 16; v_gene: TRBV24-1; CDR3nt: TGTGCCACCAGTGATCCCGGGACAGGGGGCTGGAATGAGCAGTTCTTC; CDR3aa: CATSDPGTGGWNEQFF
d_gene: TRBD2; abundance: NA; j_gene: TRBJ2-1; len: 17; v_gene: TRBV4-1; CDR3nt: TGCGCCAGCTGCCGGACTAGCGGGAGGGGGTCCTACAATGAGCAGTTCTTC; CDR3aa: CASCRTSGRGSYNEQFF
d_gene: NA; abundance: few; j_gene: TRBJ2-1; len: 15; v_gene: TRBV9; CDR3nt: TGTGCCAGCAGCGGCACGGGTATCTCCTACAATGAGCAGTTCTTC; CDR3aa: CASSGTGISYNEQFF
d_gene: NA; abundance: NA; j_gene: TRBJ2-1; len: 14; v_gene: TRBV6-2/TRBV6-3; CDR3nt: TGTGCCACACGTCCCCCCGGGAGTACCAATGAGCAGTTCTTC; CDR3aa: CATRPPGSTNEQFF
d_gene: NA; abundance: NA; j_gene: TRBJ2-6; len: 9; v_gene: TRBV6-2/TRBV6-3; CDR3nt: TGTGCCGTGGGGACAATCCAGTCCTTC; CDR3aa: CAVGTIQSF
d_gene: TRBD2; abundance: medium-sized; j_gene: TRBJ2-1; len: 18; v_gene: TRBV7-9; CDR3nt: TGTGCCAGCAGCCGCCTCCCAACACTAGCGGAAGACGGCCATGAGCAGTTCTTC; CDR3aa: CASSRLPTLAEDGHEQFF
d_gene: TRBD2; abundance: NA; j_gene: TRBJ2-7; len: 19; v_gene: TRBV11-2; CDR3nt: TGTGCCAGCAGCTTAAGGAGTAAGGGAGGGAGCTCCTATAATTCACCCCTCCACTTC; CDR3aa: CASSLRSKGGSSYNSPLHF
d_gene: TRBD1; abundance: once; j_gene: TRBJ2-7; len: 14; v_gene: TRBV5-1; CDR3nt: TGCGCCAGCAGCCCCGGACAGGGGACCAACGAGCAGTACTTC; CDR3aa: CASSPGQGTNEQYF
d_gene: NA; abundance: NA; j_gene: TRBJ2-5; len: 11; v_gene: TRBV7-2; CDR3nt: TGTGCCAGCAGCCCGGGGACTACCCAGTACTTC; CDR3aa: CASSPGTTQYF
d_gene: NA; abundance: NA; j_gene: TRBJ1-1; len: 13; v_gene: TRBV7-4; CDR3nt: TGTGCCAGCAGCTTATTGTCGGGGACTGAAGCTTTCTTT; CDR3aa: CASSLLSGTEAFF
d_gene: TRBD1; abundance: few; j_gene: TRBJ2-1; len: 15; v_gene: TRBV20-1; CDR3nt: TGCAGTGCCATCGGTGGACAGGGTGCCTACAATGAGCAGTTCTTC; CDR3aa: CSAIGGQGAYNEQFF
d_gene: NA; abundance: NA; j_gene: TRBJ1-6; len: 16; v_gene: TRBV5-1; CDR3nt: TGCGCCAGCAGCTTGGATTGGGGTGGGTATAATTCACCCCTCCACTTT; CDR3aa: CASSLDWGGYNSPLHF
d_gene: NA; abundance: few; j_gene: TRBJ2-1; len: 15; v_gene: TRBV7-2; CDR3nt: TGTGCCAGCAGCCAACGTTTATACGCCGGGAATGAGCAGTTCTTC; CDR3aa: CASSQRLYAGNEQFF
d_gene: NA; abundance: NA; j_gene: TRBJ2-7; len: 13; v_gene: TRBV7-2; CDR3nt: TGTGCCAGCAGCTTCGAGACCGGGGACGAGCAGTACTTC; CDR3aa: CASSFETGDEQYF
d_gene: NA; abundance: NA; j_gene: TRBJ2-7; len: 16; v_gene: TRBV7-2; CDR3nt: TGTGCCAGCAGCCTGTCCGGGGCAGGCCTCTCCTACGAGCAGTACTTC; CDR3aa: CASSLSGAGLSYEQYF
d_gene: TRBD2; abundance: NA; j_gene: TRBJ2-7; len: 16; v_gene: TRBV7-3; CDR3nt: TGTGCCAGCAGCCCGGGGGCTAGCGGGAGAAGGGACGAGCAGTACTTC; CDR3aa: CASSPGASGRRDEQYF